These 14 T cell receptor beta chains were sequenced from one sample in a study of CD8 T cells in Susac syndrome. After extraction with the RNeasy kit, roughly 0.5 to 1 ug of the RNA was reverse transcribed using random hexamers. From the immunoSEQ multiplex PCR reads, TCRdb called clonotypes with MiXCR, one entry per CDR3 protein. The table includes 160,000 or so distinct CDR3 sequences, around 93% detected once. The material sequenced was CD4+ T cells from PBMCs. The receptor set was obtained from a human donor in good health.

The chain couples TRBV7-7 to TRBJ2-5; D gene unclear. This CDR3 comprises 13 residues. CDR1 SSHAT and CDR2 FNYEAQ come from the germline V gene (reference sequence). The ends were cut back, 5 bases at V and 5 bases at J, with 12 bases in the middle. The CDR3 sequence: CASSLERMETQYF. The CDR3 nucleotides are TGTGCCAGCAGCCTCGAAAGGATGGAGACCCAGTACTTC.

The rearrangement links TRBV12-3 or TRBV12-4 to TRBJ1-6; no reliable D call. V was pared by 1 base and J by 8 bases, with 9 bases between. The CDR3 spans 14 residues. The CDR3 is CASSLGQEDSPLHF. In DNA form, the CDR3 reads TGTGCCAGCAGTTTAGGCCAGGAAGATTCACCCCTCCACTTT.

The V gene is TRBV18, the J gene TRBJ2-3; D might be TRBD1 or TRBD2, each matching 6 bases. The V end was cut by 3 bases, the J end by 6 bases, with 16 bases between. This CDR3 has 15 residues. Germline V gives CDR1 KGHSH, CDR2 LQKENI. CDR3 in amino acids: CASSPTGAGTDTQYF. The CDR3 region has the DNA TGTGCCAGCTCACCCACGGGGGCTGGTACGGATACGCAGTATTTT.

J is TRBJ2-3 and V is TRBV5-1; the D gene is possibly TRBD1 (5 bases). V was pared by 0 bases and J by 6 bases, with 17 bases between. The CDR3 sequence is 16 residues long. Germline CDR1 SGHRS, CDR2 YFSETQ. As DNA, the CDR3 is TGCGCCAGCAGCTTGGCCGGGTCAGGGATTTGGGATACGCAGTATTTT. Translating it yields CASSLAGSGIWDTQYF.

The CDR3 protein is CASSQDLVGPYNEQFF. The CDR3 DNA reads as TGTGCCAGCAGCCAAGATCTGGTGGGCCCCTACAATGAGCAGTTCTTC. The chain uses TRBV3-1 and TRBJ2-1; D is unresolved. CDR1 LGHDT and CDR2 YNNKEL come from the germline V gene (reference sequence). V was shortened by 0 bases and J by 2 bases, with 11 bases between the two germline ends. CDR3 size: 16 residues.

This rearrangement joins TRBV7-9 to TRBJ2-5; D might be TRBD1 (6 bases). V was clipped by 3 bases and J by 6 bases, with 11 bases between them. This CDR3 comprises 13 residues. Germline V gives CDR1 SEHNR, CDR2 FQNEAQ (reference sequence). In nucleotides, the CDR3 is TGTGCCAGCAGCTTTTCAGGGGCGAAGACCCAGTACTTC. It translates to CASSFSGAKTQYF.

The chain uses TRBV11-1 and TRBJ2-1; D is perhaps TRBD2 (5 bases). V lost 2 bases to trimming and J lost 2 bases, with 13 bases between them. The CDR3 has 16 amino acids. The V gene's germline CDR1 is SGHAT and CDR2 FQDESV (reference sequence). This CDR3 is CASSLRAVEAYNEQFF. In DNA form, the CDR3 reads TGTGCCAGCAGCTTAAGGGCGGTGGAGGCCTACAATGAGCAGTTCTTC.

This clonotype was seen once. The chain couples TRBV5-4 to TRBJ2-7; D ambiguous. Trimming took 3 bases from V and 3 from J, leaving 13 bases between them. Germline assignment: CDR1 SGHNT and CDR2 YYREEE (reference sequence). The CDR3 has 14 amino acids. This CDR3 reads CASSSIDGNYEQYF. In DNA form, the CDR3 reads TGTGCCAGCAGCTCGATCGACGGAAACTACGAGCAGTACTTC.

This sequence joins TRBV3-1 and TRBJ2-7, with D possibly being TRBD1 or TRBD2 (5 bases each). This CDR3 has 17 residues. Deletions cut 3 bases from V and 0 bases from J, with 18 bases between. Germline loops: CDR1 LGHDT, CDR2 YNNKEL (reference sequence). The CDR3 region has the DNA TGTGCCAGCAGCCACCACCCCCGGGACGGGACCTCCTACGAGCAGTACTTC. Its translation is CASSHHPRDGTSYEQYF.

The chain is built from TRBV7-9 and TRBJ2-1; D call uncertain. V shed 10 bases and J shed 15 bases, with 19 bases lying between them. This CDR3 region has 11 residues. The germline CDR1 and CDR2 sequences are SEHNR and FQNEAQ (reference sequence). The CDR3 DNA sequence: TGTGCCACGGAGAGGAGCTCCACCTCGTTCTTC. This translates into CATERSSTSFF.

J is TRBJ2-7 and V is TRBV2; 9 bases map to TRBD1. The germline V gene has CDR1 SNHLY and CDR2 FYNNEI. CDR3 length equals 14 residues. The V and J ends lost 9 bases and 3 bases, in that order; junction bases with no gene match: 9. The CDR3 bases are TGTGCCAGTAACTCCGGGACAGGGTACTACGAGCAGTACTTC. Residues: CASNSGTGYYEQYF.

The chain links TRBV6-6 to TRBJ1-1; a possible D gene is TRBD1 (6 bases). Trimming removed 2 bases from V and 4 bases from J, with 17 bases in between. The CDR3 is 16 amino acids. The germline V gene encodes CDR1 MNHNY and CDR2 SVGAGI (reference sequence). CDR3 residues: CASSYPLKGVGTEAFF. The DNA of the CDR3 is TGTGCCAGCAGTTACCCCTTGAAGGGGGTAGGCACTGAAGCTTTCTTT.

The chain employs TRBV6-2 or TRBV6-3 and TRBJ2-3; 11 bases map to TRBD2. This CDR3 comprises 18 residues. V was pared by 5 bases and J by 0 bases, with 10 bases of the junction left unmatched. Germline CDR1 reads MNHEY; CDR2 reads SVGEGT. The CDR3, as DNA: TGTGCCAGCAGTCCACGCCCTAGCGGGGGGCCTAGCACAGATACGCAGTATTTT. This translates into CASSPRPSGGPSTDTQYF.

V usage is TRBV29-1 and J usage is TRBJ2-1, with TRBD1 matching over 10 bases. The CDR3 loop spans 14 amino acids. V lost 7 bases and J lost 8; bases outside the gene matches: 11. Germline CDR1 reads SQVTM; CDR2 reads ANQGSEA. CDR3 loop: CSARGTGDQDEQFF. CDR3 coding DNA: TGCAGCGCCAGAGGGACAGGGGATCAGGATGAGCAGTTCTTC.